One sample yielded the 19 T cell receptor beta chains listed below, sequenced in a study of CD8 T cells in Susac syndrome. The authors reverse transcribed 0.5 to 1 ug RNA with random hexamers. TCRdb independently ran MiXCR on the immunoSEQ multiplex PCR reads; one entry per CDR3 protein. The table lists some 300,000 distinct CDR3 sequences, 89% of them singletons. Sample: CD8+ T cells from PBMCs. These receptors all come from a human donor with multiple sclerosis.

The chain couples TRBV7-4 to TRBJ1-5; no clear D gene. Germline lookup yields CDR1 SGHVT and CDR2 SQSDAQ. V lost 3 bases, J lost 5 bases, and 8 bases lay in between. The length of the CDR3 is 13 residues. The CDR3 DNA reads TGTGCCAGCAGCTTGTTTTTGCATCAGCCCCAGCATTTT. It translates to CASSLFLHQPQHF.

This clonotype was recorded once. The chain carries TRBV20-1 and TRBJ1-2, with D perhaps TRBD1 (5 bases). This CDR3 contains 13 residues. Germline V gene data show CDR1 as DFQATT and CDR2 as SNEGSKA (reference sequence). The CDR3 bases are TGCAGGACGACGGGGGGACCCAACTATGGCTACACCTTC. Translation: CRTTGGPNYGYTF.

The chain links TRBV2 to TRBJ2-5, with 9 positions matching TRBD1. Trimming cost V 8 bases and J 4 bases; bases outside gene matches: 8. Germline V gene data show CDR1 as SNHLY and CDR2 as FYNNEI. The CDR3 totals 14 residues. CDR3 DNA: TGTGCCAGCCCCACTGGGACAGGGATAGAGACCCAGTACTTC. The encoded protein is CASPTGTGIETQYF.

J is TRBJ2-7 and V is TRBV25-1, with 11 bases matching TRBD1. V was clipped by 4 bases and J by 2 bases; unmatched bases: 7. CDR1 is MGHDK and CDR2 is SYGVNS in the germline V gene. The CDR3 length is 16 residues. The CDR3, as DNA: TGTGCCAGCAGTGCCGCGGGACAGGGGGGTACCTACGAGCAGTACTTC. This sequence encodes CASSAAGQGGTYEQYF.

The chain employs TRBV10-3 and TRBJ2-3; 15 nucleotides agree with TRBD2. Trimming removed 2 bases from V and 0 bases from J; junction bases left unmatched: 6. Germline loops: CDR1 ENHRY, CDR2 SYGVKD. This CDR3 has 19 amino acids. This CDR3 is CAISEPGTSGRTSTDTQYF. The CDR3 nucleotides read TGTGCCATCAGTGAGCCGGGGACTAGCGGGAGGACTAGCACAGATACGCAGTATTTT.

V is TRBV27 and J is TRBJ2-7; no clear D gene. V was pared by 0 bases and J by 6 bases, with 12 bases between. The CDR3 is 14 residues long. CDR1 and CDR2 (germline): MNHEY, SMNVEV (reference sequence). The chain's CDR3 is CASSLSIHWSEQYF. CDR3 bases: TGTGCCAGCAGTTTATCAATCCATTGGAGCGAGCAGTACTTC.

This chain uses TRBV20-1 with TRBJ2-7; D may be TRBD2 (7 bases). V gave up 2 bases and J gave up 6 bases, with 17 bases separating them. The CDR3 has 14 amino acids. Germline values: CDR1 DFQATT, CDR2 SNEGSKA (reference sequence). The CDR3 region is CSARHMGGPLEQYF. The CDR3 DNA sequence: TGCAGTGCTAGACACATGGGGGGGCCCCTCGAGCAGTACTTC.

The chain recombines TRBV6-1 with TRBJ2-6; 7 bases match TRBD1. The J segment lost 0 bases and the V segment lost 6 bases, leaving 5 bases of the junction unmatched. Germline V CDR1 and CDR2: MNHNS, SASEGT. This CDR3 is built from 16 residues. The CDR3 DNA is TGTGCCAGCAGCTTTCCAGGGGGCTCTGGGGCCAACGTCCTGACTTTC. Its protein is CASSFPGGSGANVLTF.

The chain couples TRBV9 to TRBJ2-5, with D hard to call. This CDR3 region has 14 residues. Germline V gene lookup returns CDR1 SGDLS and CDR2 YYNGEE. Trimming took off 4 bases at V and 5 bases at J, with 15 bases between the two ends. CDR3 coding DNA: TGTGCCAGCAGCCCCCCCGAGGCCCAGGAGACCCAGTACTTC. Translation gives CASSPPEAQETQYF.

The chain is built from TRBV6-6 and TRBJ2-1; D is uncertain. Germline CDR1 and CDR2: MNHNY and SVGAGI (reference sequence). V dropped 7 bases and J dropped 0 bases, with 16 bases sitting between them. The CDR3 length is 16 residues. The DNA of the CDR3 is TGTGCCAGCACCGAACTGGGCCAAAGCTCCTACAATGAGCAGTTCTTC. Its protein product is CASTELGQSSYNEQFF.

The chain recombines TRBV5-1 with TRBJ2-1; 7 bases line up with TRBD2. This CDR3 is 16 amino acids long. The trim removed 2 bases at V and 5 bases at J, leaving 10 bases unmatched. Germline CDR1 and CDR2: SGHRS and YFSETQ. CDR3: CASSFLPGLRDNEQFF. In DNA form, the CDR3 reads TGCGCCAGCAGCTTTCTGCCGGGACTAAGGGACAATGAGCAGTTCTTC.

The V and J genes are TRBV27 and TRBJ2-3; D uncertain. The CDR3 has 15 amino acids. Looked up from germline, CDR1 is MNHEY and CDR2 is SMNVEV (reference sequence). The ends were cut back, 4 bases at V and 6 bases at J, with 17 bases in the middle. CDR3 nucleotides: TGTGCCAGCAGTTCACGGTTCCTACCTGGGGATACGCAGTATTTT. Protein sequence: CASSSRFLPGDTQYF.

The chain combines TRBV19 with TRBJ2-3; D remains unclear. The CDR3 runs to 15 residues. The germline gives CDR1 LNHDA, CDR2 SQIVND (reference sequence). V was cut by 6 bases and J by 2 bases, with 15 bases left in between. The CDR3 coding sequence is TGTGCCAGTAGGTTCGCAGGCCTCTACACAGATACGCAGTATTTT. Translation: CASRFAGLYTDTQYF.

This clonotype was recorded once. V and J are TRBV7-9 and TRBJ2-4, with TRBD2 identical over 7 bases. The CDR3 is made up of 15 amino acids. V was pared by 0 bases and J by 8 bases, with 7 bases of the junction left unmatched. Germline values: CDR1 SEHNR, CDR2 FQNEAQ (reference sequence). CDR3: CASSLATSTGDIQYF. In DNA form, the CDR3 reads TGTGCCAGCAGCTTAGCGACTAGCACGGGGGACATTCAGTACTTC.

The chain joins TRBV19 to TRBJ2-1; D might be TRBD1 (6 bases). The CDR3 length is 13 residues. Germline loops: CDR1 LNHDA, CDR2 SQIVND (reference sequence). Trimming cost V 5 bases and J 5 bases, with 10 bases left between them. Here the CDR3 DNA reads TGTGCCAGTAGTGTCGGGACAAACAATGAGCAGTTCTTC. Translated: CASSVGTNNEQFF.

The chain employs TRBV7-9 and TRBJ1-2, with D maybe TRBD1 (6 bases). CDR1 and CDR2 (germline): SEHNR, FQNEAQ (reference sequence). V shed 5 bases and J shed 8 bases, with 15 bases lying between them. The CDR3 has 13 amino acids. The CDR3 loop reads CASSPTGLNGYTF. The CDR3 DNA sequence: TGTGCCAGCAGCCCGACAGGCTTGAACGGCTACACCTTC. Filled out from reference TRBV7-9 and TRBJ1-2, the complete variable domain reads DTGVSQNPRHKITKRGQNVTFRCDPISEHNRLYWYRQTLGQGPEFLTYFQNEAQLEKSRLLSDRFSAERPKGSFSTLEIQRTEQGDSAMYLCASSPTGLNGYTFGSGTRLTVV.

The chain combines TRBV7-9 with TRBJ2-7; D is possibly TRBD1 (6 bases). CDR1 SEHNR and CDR2 FQNEAQ come from the germline V gene (reference sequence). The CDR3 is 13 residues long. V lost 5 bases and J lost 4, with 12 bases in between. Here the CDR3 DNA reads TGTGCCAGCAGCCATGGGACACCTTACGAGCAGTACTTC. Amino acid sequence: CASSHGTPYEQYF.

The rearrangement uses TRBV12-3 or TRBV12-4 and TRBJ2-1; maybe TRBD2 (5 bases). The CDR3 loop spans 14 amino acids. V was shortened by 7 bases and J by 6 bases, with 16 bases between the two germline ends. The CDR3 bases are TGTGCCAGCACCCTCCCCGGACTCCCCAATGAGCAGTTCTTC. Translating gives CASTLPGLPNEQFF.

DNA of the CDR3: TGTGCCAGCAGTTGGATGGACTCTGGAAACACCATATATTTT. It encodes CASSWMDSGNTIYF. The chain is built from TRBV28 and TRBJ1-3; unclear D gene. The germline gives CDR1 MDHEN, CDR2 SYDVKM. The CDR3 is 14 amino acids. Trimming left V 4 bases short and J 0 bases short, with 7 bases between. Drawing the rest from reference TRBV28 and TRBJ1-3, the complete variable domain is DVKVTQSSRYLVKRTGEKVFLECVQDMDHENMFWYRQDPGLGLRLIYFSYDVKMKEKGDIPEGYSVSREKKERFSLILESASTNQTSMYLCASSWMDSGNTIYFGEGSWLTVV.